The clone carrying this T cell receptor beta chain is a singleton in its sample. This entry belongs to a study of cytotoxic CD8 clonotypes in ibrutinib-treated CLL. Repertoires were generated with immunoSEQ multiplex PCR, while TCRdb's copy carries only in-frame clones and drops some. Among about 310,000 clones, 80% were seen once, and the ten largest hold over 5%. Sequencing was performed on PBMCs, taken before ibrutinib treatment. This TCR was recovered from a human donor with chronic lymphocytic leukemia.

The CDR3 loop reads CASSLGQGAAYEQYF. In nucleotides, the CDR3 is TGTGCCAGCAGCTTAGGACAGGGGGCGGCCTACGAGCAGTACTTC. This chain joins TRBV7-2 and TRBJ2-7; 10 nucleotides align to TRBD1. This CDR3 is 15 amino acids long. Per the germline V gene, CDR1 is SGHTA and CDR2 is FQGNSA. V lost 1 base and J lost 2; bases outside the gene matches: 2.